Following are 32 T cell receptor beta chains from one sample sequenced in a study of identical twins. Via MiXCR, TCRdb re-called the 5' RACE reads, giving one row per CDR3 protein. Of more than 400,000 distinct CDR3 sequences in the sample, 13% to 15% were seen once. These sequences were also reported in another study, on yellow fever vaccine responses in identical twins.

Source material: CD4+ T cells sorted from blood. These receptors all stem from a woman aged 18-30 years in good health.

The V gene is TRBV20-1, the J gene TRBJ2-1; no clear D. Germline CDR1 reads DFQATT; CDR2 reads SNEGSKA (reference sequence). CDR3 length: 17 amino acids. Trimming stripped 2 bases from V and 2 bases from J, with 19 bases between. The CDR3 protein is CSARNDRRAPPYNEQFF. CDR3 in DNA: TGCAGTGCTAGAAACGATCGAAGGGCCCCTCCCTACAATGAGCAGTTCTTC.

This clonotype was seen at least ten times. The chain couples TRBV5-1 to TRBJ2-5; TRBD1 matches 7 bases. The CDR3 totals 14 residues. The V segment lost 3 bases and the J segment 1 base; nucleotides outside the gene matches: 3. Looked up from germline, CDR1 is SGHRS and CDR2 is YFSETQ. The DNA for the CDR3 is TGCGCCAGCAGCTCCGGACAGGTCCAAGAGACCCAGTACTTC. Translated, it gives CASSSGQVQETQYF.

This clonotype turned up a few times. This chain uses TRBV6-1 with TRBJ2-1, with D unclear. This CDR3 spans 13 amino acids. Germline assignment: CDR1 MNHNS and CDR2 SASEGT. V was trimmed by 7 bases and J by 4 bases, leaving 11 bases between them. The CDR3 sequence is CASTRFGYNEQFF. In DNA, the CDR3 is TGTGCCAGCACACGGTTTGGATACAATGAGCAGTTCTTC.

This clonotype was detected only a few times. This chain uses TRBV5-1 with TRBJ2-5; 10 bases agree with TRBD1. V dropped 2 bases and J dropped 3; count of bases not matched to a gene: 7. Germline CDR1 and CDR2: SGHRS and YFSETQ. There are 16 residues in the CDR3. The CDR3 is CASSLLTGTGEETQYF. CDR3 sequence (DNA): TGCGCCAGCAGCTTACTAACCGGGACAGGGGAAGAGACCCAGTACTTC.

The sample holds a few counts of this clonotype. V and J are TRBV5-5 and TRBJ2-7; a weak D match, TRBD1 (5 bases). From germline, CDR1 is SGHKS and CDR2 YYEKEE (reference sequence). Trimming took off 2 bases at V and 2 bases at J, with 11 bases between the two ends. The CDR3 length is 14 residues. As DNA, the CDR3 is TGTGCCAGCAGCTTACGACAGATGACCTACGAGCAGTACGTC. Translation gives CASSLRQMTYEQYV.

This clonotype has just a few counts. This sequence joins TRBV29-1 and TRBJ2-6; a weak D match, TRBD1 (6 bases). Trimming removed 5 bases from V and 2 bases from J, with 7 bases in between. The CDR3 runs 13 residues. The germline gives CDR1 SQVTM, CDR2 ANQGSEA. The CDR3 here is CSVHRAGANVLTF. In nucleotides, the CDR3 is TGCAGCGTTCACAGGGCTGGGGCCAACGTCCTGACTTTC.

CDR3 DNA: TGTGCCAGCAGTTTGTTCACCGGATTTCTTTCCGCAGCCAAAAACATTCAGTACTTC. Its translation: CASSLFTGFLSAAKNIQYF. The rearrangement uses TRBV12-3 or TRBV12-4 and TRBJ2-4; D gene uncertain. V was clipped by 3 bases and J by 0 bases, with 21 bases between them. The CDR3 is made up of 19 amino acids.

There are a few counts of this clonotype. The gene calls are TRBV9 and TRBJ2-2; 8 bases align to TRBD2. Germline V CDR1 and CDR2: SGDLS, YYNGEE. This CDR3 region has 14 residues. The V and J ends lost 6 bases and 4 bases, in that order; junction bases with no gene match: 5. CDR3 residues: CASNRAGGTGELFF. DNA for the CDR3: TGTGCCAGCAACCGGGCGGGAGGCACCGGGGAGCTGTTTTTT.

Only a few counts were recorded for this clonotype. The chain is built from TRBV6-1 and TRBJ2-2; 7 bases line up with TRBD1. V lost 4 bases, J lost 4 bases, and 6 bases stayed unmatched. The germline CDR1 and CDR2 sequences are MNHNS and SASEGT. The CDR3 runs 15 residues. The CDR3 here is CASSVGDRLTGELFF. DNA of the CDR3: TGTGCCAGCAGTGTAGGGGACAGACTCACCGGGGAGCTGTTTTTT.

This clonotype has a handful of counts. V and J are TRBV28 and TRBJ2-6, with D perhaps assigned TRBD1 or TRBD2 (5 bases each). V was shortened by 5 bases and J by 0 bases, with 14 bases between the two germline ends. Germline loops: CDR1 MDHEN, CDR2 SYDVKM. CDR3 length equals 17 residues. This chain's CDR3 is CASSRGRQPSGANVLTF. The CDR3 bases are TGTGCCAGCAGTAGGGGACGGCAACCCTCTGGGGCCAACGTCCTGACTTTC.

J is TRBJ2-2 and V is TRBV6-1, with 8 bases lining up with TRBD1. J lost 5 bases, V lost 7 bases, and 6 bases had no gene match. CDR3 size: 14 residues. The germline gives CDR1 MNHNS, CDR2 SASEGT. The CDR3 here is CASIRTGRTGELFF. CDR3 nucleotide sequence: TGTGCCAGCATACGGACAGGGCGGACCGGGGAGCTGTTTTTT.

This clonotype showed up just a few times. The chain couples TRBV6-1 to TRBJ2-2; 10 positions match TRBD2. Germline trimming cut 7 bases from V and 7 bases from J; bases unmatched to any gene: 12. The CDR3 runs 16 residues. Germline V gene sequence: CDR1 MNHNS, CDR2 SASEGT. The CDR3 reads CASKSGSGGLVGELFF. CDR3 coding DNA: TGTGCCAGCAAAAGTGGTAGCGGGGGGCTGGTCGGGGAGCTGTTTTTT.

The sample holds many counts of this clonotype. This chain connects TRBV6-2 or TRBV6-3 to TRBJ1-2; D is unresolved. The CDR3 covers 12 residues. The V end was cut by 5 bases, the J end by 4 bases, with 8 bases between. From germline, CDR1 is MNHEY and CDR2 SVGEGT. The CDR3 DNA is TGTGCCAGCAGTCCCGAGAGCTATGGCTACACCTTC. This sequence encodes CASSPESYGYTF.

V usage is TRBV15 and J usage is TRBJ2-5; D remains unclear. The CDR3 has 15 residues. The germline V gene encodes CDR1 LNHNV and CDR2 YYDKDF (reference sequence). Trimming shortened V by 5 bases and J by 0 bases, and 13 bases separated the two germline ends. The CDR3 protein is CATSLPSSDQETQYF. The CDR3 coding sequence is TGTGCCACCAGCCTTCCCTCGAGCGACCAAGAGACCCAGTACTTC.

This clonotype has only a few counts. This chain links TRBV19 with TRBJ2-3, with 8 nucleotides matching TRBD2. The CDR3 covers 14 residues. Looked up from germline, CDR1 is LNHDA and CDR2 is SQIVND (reference sequence). The trim removed 11 bases at V and 5 bases at J, leaving 12 bases unmatched. CDR3 region: CASCFAGGGDTQYF. The DNA of the CDR3 is TGTGCCTCCTGTTTTGCGGGAGGAGGAGATACGCAGTATTTT.

This clonotype was counted only a few times. The rearrangement links TRBV24-1 to TRBJ2-1, with D perhaps TRBD1 (6 bases). This CDR3 has 13 residues. Between the trimmed V and J ends, which lost 3 bases and 6 bases, there was a span of 8 bases. Looked up from germline, CDR1 is KGHDR and CDR2 is SFDVKD. This CDR3 is CATSDRQANEQFF. The CDR3 DNA follows: TGTGCCACCAGTGATAGACAGGCCAATGAGCAGTTCTTC.

The rearrangement uses TRBV3-1 and TRBJ2-5; D unresolved. The CDR3 length is 15 residues. CDR1 and CDR2 (germline): LGHDT, YNNKEL (reference sequence). Trimming took off 2 bases at V and 5 bases at J, with 15 bases between the two ends. Written as DNA, the CDR3 is TGTGCCAGCAGCCAAACCCTAGTCCCCGGGGAGACCCAGTACTTC. Its protein product is CASSQTLVPGETQYF.

The chain combines TRBV24-1 with TRBJ2-3, with 14 bases that match TRBD2. This CDR3 contains 16 residues. J lost 3 bases, V lost 7 bases, and 5 bases had no gene match. Germline CDR1 and CDR2: KGHDR and SFDVKD. This CDR3 is CATSGTSGSLTDTQYF. The DNA of the CDR3 is TGTGCCACCAGCGGGACTAGCGGGAGTTTGACAGATACGCAGTATTTT.

The chain joins TRBV4-1 to TRBJ2-4; D is ambiguous. The CDR3 is 17 residues long. Germline CDR1 MGHRA, CDR2 YSYEKL. Trimming shortened V by 1 base and J by 0 bases, and 13 bases separated the two germline ends. This chain's CDR3 is CASSQALSALAKNIQYF. The CDR3 DNA follows: TGCGCCAGCAGCCAAGCCCTTTCTGCACTAGCCAAAAACATTCAGTACTTC.

The gene calls are TRBV5-5 and TRBJ2-1, with 12 positions matching TRBD2. The CDR3 covers 14 residues. In germline, CDR1 is SGHKS, CDR2 YYEKEE (reference sequence). The trim removed 4 bases at V and 6 bases at J, leaving 2 bases unmatched. CDR3 coding DNA: TGTGCCAGCAGCAAGGGACTAGCGGGCAATGAGCAGTTCTTC. Protein: CASSKGLAGNEQFF.

The gene calls are TRBV29-1 and TRBJ1-2, with 7 nucleotides matching TRBD1. J lost 6 bases, V lost 7 bases, and 5 bases had no gene match. CDR1 is SQVTM and CDR2 is ANQGSEA in the germline V gene. This CDR3 is 11 amino acids long. The CDR3 DNA is TGCAGCGGTGAGACAGGGCATGGCTACACCTTC. Protein product: CSGETGHGYTF.

The chain recombines TRBV7-8 with TRBJ2-1; 8 positions match TRBD2. Unmatched junction bases numbered 3, after V lost 3 bases and J lost 5 bases. Germline V gives CDR1 SGHVS, CDR2 FQNEAQ. CDR3 length equals 14 residues. This CDR3 is CASSLSGSDNEQFF. The CDR3 DNA reads TGTGCCAGCAGCTTGAGCGGGAGCGACAATGAGCAGTTCTTC.

Many counts were recorded for this clonotype. The chain combines TRBV7-9 with TRBJ2-5; 12 bases line up with TRBD2. The germline CDR1 and CDR2 sequences are SEHNR and FQNEAQ (reference sequence). The V and J ends lost 4 bases and 5 bases, in that order; junction bases with no gene match: 5. The CDR3 is 15 residues long. Here the CDR3 reads CASSSTGTSGETQYF. The CDR3 nucleotides are TGTGCCAGCAGCTCTACCGGGACTAGCGGGGAGACCCAGTACTTC.

The chain links TRBV15 to TRBJ1-2; TRBD1 aligns across 9 bases. The CDR3 consists of 16 residues. Germline assignment: CDR1 LNHNV and CDR2 YYDKDF (reference sequence). The junction had 8 bases not matched to a gene; V was cut back by 2 bases and J by 4 bases. The CDR3 DNA follows: TGTGCCACCAGCAGATTACTTGGGACAGGGAGCTATGGCTACACCTTC. Protein: CATSRLLGTGSYGYTF. Together with reference TRBV15 and TRBJ1-2, the CDR3 gives the full variable domain: DAMVIQNPRYQVTQFGKPVTLSCSQTLNHNVMYWYQQKSSQAPKLLFHYYDKDFNNEADTPDNFQSRRPNTSFCFLDIRSPGLGDTAMYLCATSRLLGTGSYGYTFGSGTRLTVV.

The chain uses TRBV19 and TRBJ2-3; D ambiguous. The CDR3 extends over 12 amino acids. The V end was cut by 6 bases, the J end by 6 bases, with 10 bases between. Germline assignment: CDR1 LNHDA and CDR2 SQIVND (reference sequence). Here the CDR3 DNA reads TGTGCCAGTAGCCCTAAGTCGGATACGCAGTATTTT. Amino acid sequence: CASSPKSDTQYF.

This rearrangement joins TRBV20-1 to TRBJ2-2; the D gene could be TRBD1 or TRBD2 (5 bases each). CDR1 and CDR2 from the germline V gene are DFQATT and SNEGSKA (reference sequence). The CDR3 covers 16 residues. V lost 0 bases and J lost 2, with 13 bases in between. This chain's CDR3 is CSARDITGGNTGELFF. The DNA of the CDR3 is TGCAGTGCTAGAGATATCACAGGAGGCAACACCGGGGAGCTGTTTTTT.

V and J are TRBV3-1 and TRBJ1-1; D ambiguous. Trimming shortened V by 0 bases and J by 8 bases, and 13 bases separated the two germline ends. This CDR3 contains 14 residues. CDR1 LGHDT and CDR2 YNNKEL come from the germline V gene (reference sequence). The CDR3 reads CASSQELTGLEAFF. CDR3 nucleotide sequence: TGTGCCAGCAGCCAAGAATTGACGGGATTGGAAGCTTTCTTT.

V gene TRBV5-1 combines with J gene TRBJ2-3; TRBD1 or TRBD2 may be the D gene (5 bases each). The CDR3 runs to 16 residues. CDR1 is SGHRS and CDR2 is YFSETQ in the germline V gene. Trimming stripped 0 bases from V and 2 bases from J, with 13 bases between. CDR3 sequence reads: CASSLAVLGPTDTQYF. The CDR3 coding sequence is TGCGCCAGCAGCTTGGCGGTTCTGGGACCCACAGATACGCAGTATTTT. The entire variable domain, with the rest obtained from reference TRBV5-1 and TRBJ2-3, is as follows: KAGVTQTPRYLIKTRGQQVTLSCSPISGHRSVSWYQQTPGQGLQFLFEYFSETQRNKGNFPGRFSGRQFSNSRSEMNVSTLELGDSALYLCASSLAVLGPTDTQYFGPGTRLTVL.

This clonotype has a handful of counts. The rearrangement links TRBV11-2 to TRBJ2-7; D is possibly TRBD2 (6 bases). V was cut by 3 bases and J by 4 bases, with 13 bases left in between. CDR3 length equals 14 residues. The germline CDR1 and CDR2 sequences are SGHAT and FQNNGV. The CDR3 DNA reads as TGTGCCAGCAGCTTTCGACTAGTTTCTTACGAGCAGTACGTC. The encoded protein is CASSFRLVSYEQYV.

The V gene is TRBV7-9, the J gene TRBJ1-3; 8 bases fit TRBD1. The germline V gene encodes CDR1 SEHNR and CDR2 FQNEAQ (reference sequence). CDR3 length equals 16 residues. J gave up 3 bases and V 3 bases, and 7 bases lay outside the gene matches. CDR3 sequence (DNA): TGTGCCAGCAGCTTCGGCCAGGGGGCATTTGGAAACACCATATATTTT. Translated, it gives CASSFGQGAFGNTIYF.

There are a few counts of this clonotype. The V call is TRBV10-3, the J call TRBJ2-7, with 7 nucleotides matching TRBD1. V was pared by 2 bases and J by 3 bases, with 4 bases of the junction left unmatched. The CDR3 covers 14 residues. In germline, CDR1 is ENHRY, CDR2 SYGVKD. CDR3 DNA: TGTGCCATCAGTGAGCAGGGGGAGATCTACGAGCAGTACTTC. As protein: CAISEQGEIYEQYF.

This chain uses TRBV20-1 with TRBJ1-1; D gene unclear. V was shortened by 2 bases and J by 5 bases, with 6 bases between the two germline ends. CDR3 length: 11 residues. The V gene's germline CDR1 is DFQATT and CDR2 SNEGSKA (reference sequence). CDR3: CSARSGTEAFF. Here the CDR3 DNA reads TGCAGTGCTAGAAGTGGTACTGAAGCTTTCTTT.